This T cell receptor (beta chain) stems from a study of blood T cell repertoires in COVID-19. Study summary: The analysed material was cDNA or gDNA that came from T cells, B-cell-depleted T cells, or PBMCs.

Trimming removed 4 bases from V and 1 base from J, with 12 bases in between. The CDR3 has 15 residues. Germline V gene data show CDR1 as SGHDT and CDR2 as YYEEEE. Generated by immunoSEQ multiplex PCR, the TCRdb table keeps only in-frame clones and is missing some. The repertoire has about 210,000 clones, 80% of them found once; the top ten carry around 6.9%. J is TRBJ1-5 and V is TRBV5-6; weak D call: TRBD1 (6 bases). Specimen: peripheral blood. The receptor comes from a man in his 60s with acute or convalescent COVID-19. CDR3 DNA sequence: TGTGCCAGCAGCATCAGGGGTTCAAGCAATCAGCCCCAGCATTTT. Translation: CASSIRGSSNQPQHF.